These 20 T cell receptor beta chains share one sample of origin, sequenced in a study of radiotherapy plus CTLA-4 blockade in lung cancer. The assay was immunoSEQ multiplex PCR, and TCRdb's table has in-frame clones only and misses some. Of about 91,000 clones detected, 72% appear once; the ten largest clones hold 11% to 15%. The sample was peripheral blood, taken from a patient treated with radiotherapy plus ipilimumab. Receptors originate from a human donor with non-small cell lung cancer that progressed on radiotherapy plus ipilimumab.

This clone was detected once. This chain joins TRBV19 and TRBJ1-5; D gene uncertain. The CDR3 loop spans 16 amino acids. Per the germline V gene, CDR1 is LNHDA and CDR2 is SQIVND (reference sequence). V was clipped by 5 bases and J by 1 base, with 15 bases between them. Here the CDR3 reads CASSVNRQGSNQPQHF. The CDR3 nucleotides read TGTGCCAGTAGTGTTAACCGACAAGGGAGCAATCAGCCCCAGCATTTT.

The chain has TRBV15 and TRBJ2-1; D is uncertain. Germline V gene data show CDR1 as LNHNV and CDR2 as YYDKDF (reference sequence). There are 12 residues in the CDR3. The germline V and J ends were trimmed by 1 base and 7 bases, with 5 bases remaining between them. CDR3: CATSRVLNEQFF. In nucleotides, the CDR3 is TGTGCCACCAGCAGAGTCCTAAATGAGCAGTTCTTC.

This clone was found a few times. This chain joins TRBV2 and TRBJ2-4, with 15 bases identical to TRBD2. The CDR3 runs 16 residues. V dropped 4 bases and J dropped 7; count of bases not matched to a gene: 5. CDR1 is SNHLY and CDR2 is FYNNEI in the germline V gene. The CDR3 bases are TGTGCCAGCAGTGGGACTAGCGGGAGGGCCAGGAACATTCAGTACTTC. This codes for CASSGTSGRARNIQYF.

The rearrangement joins TRBV27 to TRBJ2-1, with no clear D. The CDR3 is 13 residues long. V lost 3 bases, J lost 7 bases, and 10 bases lay in between. Germline loops: CDR1 MNHEY, CDR2 SMNVEV (reference sequence). Here the CDR3 reads CASSFGSRNEQFF. The DNA of the CDR3 is TGTGCCAGCAGTTTCGGGTCCAGGAATGAGCAGTTCTTC.

The chain is built from TRBV4-1 and TRBJ2-6; D is possibly TRBD1 (6 bases). Trimming stripped 3 bases from V and 0 bases from J, with 15 bases between. This CDR3 region has 18 residues. Looked up from germline, CDR1 is MGHRA and CDR2 is YSYEKL. CDR3 nucleotides: TGCGCCAGCAGCCAGCTACAGGGAACGAGCTCTGGGGCCAACGTCCTGACTTTC. Amino acid sequence: CASSQLQGTSSGANVLTF.

The chain links TRBV7-8 to TRBJ1-4, with 7 bases that match TRBD1. The V segment lost 5 bases and the J segment 8 bases; nucleotides outside the gene matches: 5. CDR3 length equals 13 residues. Germline CDR1 and CDR2: SGHVS and FQNEAQ. The CDR3 reads CASSPGQEEKLFF. The CDR3 nucleotides read TGTGCCAGCAGCCCAGGACAGGAGGAAAAACTGTTTTTT.

This clone was seen only once. The chain recombines TRBV2 with TRBJ2-6; D not certain. The germline V and J ends were trimmed by 6 bases and 0 bases, with 9 bases remaining between them. This CDR3 is 15 amino acids long. The germline CDR1 and CDR2 sequences are SNHLY and FYNNEI. The CDR3 region is CASRQASSGANVLTF. The CDR3 coding sequence is TGTGCCAGCAGGCAGGCGAGCTCTGGGGCCAACGTCCTGACTTTC.

This chain links TRBV4-3 with TRBJ1-2; TRBD1 might be the D (6 bases). This CDR3 comprises 15 residues. V shed 1 base and J shed 5 bases, with 14 bases lying between them. The germline V gene encodes CDR1 LGHNA and CDR2 YSLEER. The DNA of the CDR3 is TGCGCCAGCAGCCAAGTAGGGACACCTATATATGGCTACACCTTC. Translated: CASSQVGTPIYGYTF.

The V call is TRBV11-2, the J call TRBJ2-5; D not resolved. V was cut by 1 base and J by 0 bases, with 9 bases left in between. CDR3 length equals 15 residues. Germline V lookup: CDR1 SGHAT, CDR2 FQNNGV. CDR3 nucleotides: TGTGCCAGCAGCTTAGTAGCTGAAAACCAAGAGACCCAGTACTTC. Translated, it gives CASSLVAENQETQYF. Drawing the rest from reference TRBV11-2 and TRBJ2-5, the complete variable domain is EAGVAQSPRYKIIEKRQSVAFWCNPISGHATLYWYQQILGQGPKLLIQFQNNGVVDDSQLPKDRFSAERLKGVDSTLKIQPAKLEDSAVYLCASSLVAENQETQYFGPGTRLLVL.

This rearrangement joins TRBV11-2 to TRBJ1-4, with D unclear. The CDR3 consists of 15 residues. CDR1 and CDR2 (germline): SGHAT, FQNNGV. V dropped 2 bases and J dropped 2 bases, with 9 bases sitting between them. CDR3 loop: CASSLFSATNEKLFF. CDR3 nucleotide sequence: TGTGCCAGCAGCTTATTCAGTGCCACTAATGAAAAACTGTTTTTT.

This rearrangement joins TRBV29-1 to TRBJ2-6; D possibly corresponds to TRBD2 (6 bases). Trimming took off 4 bases at V and 0 bases at J, with 19 bases between the two ends. Germline assignment: CDR1 SQVTM and CDR2 ANQGSEA. The CDR3 extends over 18 amino acids. CDR3 nucleotide sequence: TGCAGCGTTGGGAGTCCAGGGAGGCCCGCCTCTGGGGCCAACGTCCTGACTTTC. Its translation is CSVGSPGRPASGANVLTF.

The CDR3 DNA reads TGTGCCAGCAGTTTAATGGGGATGAACACTGAAGCTTTCTTT. Its protein is CASSLMGMNTEAFF. This chain links TRBV28 with TRBJ1-1; no clear D. This CDR3 contains 14 residues. CDR1 and CDR2 from the germline V gene are MDHEN and SYDVKM. Trimming shortened V by 2 bases and J by 0 bases, and 7 bases separated the two germline ends.

This clone came up once. This chain uses TRBV6-1 with TRBJ2-3; 7 bases are a match to TRBD1. The CDR3 has 15 residues. V shed 6 bases, J shed 0 bases, and the junction held 6 bases outside the gene matches. CDR1 MNHNS and CDR2 SASEGT come from the germline V gene. Written as DNA, the CDR3 is TGTGCCAGCAGCATTACAGGGGATAGCACAGATACGCAGTATTTT. Protein product: CASSITGDSTDTQYF.

This clone was recorded only once. The genes are TRBV4-2 and TRBJ2-1; D remains ambiguous. The germline CDR1 and CDR2 sequences are LGHNA and YNFKEQ. This CDR3 is 13 amino acids long. Trimming cost V 0 bases and J 8 bases, with 8 bases left between them. The DNA for the CDR3 is TGTGCCAGCAGCCAAGATCATGGAGATGAGCAGTTCTTC. This translates into CASSQDHGDEQFF.

The table lists this clone with a few counts. The rearrangement uses TRBV5-1 and TRBJ2-1; 7 nucleotides agree with TRBD2. The CDR3 extends over 15 amino acids. Germline V CDR1 and CDR2: SGHRS, YFSETQ. The V and J ends lost 2 bases and 1 base, in that order; junction bases with no gene match: 3. CDR3 nucleotide sequence: TGCGCCAGCAGCTTACTAGCGTCATCCTACAATGAGCAGTTCTTC. Translating gives CASSLLASSYNEQFF.

The chain carries TRBV29-1 and TRBJ1-5, with TRBD1 identical over 8 bases. Unmatched junction bases numbered 9, after V lost 4 bases and J lost 7 bases. The CDR3 consists of 14 residues. CDR1 SQVTM and CDR2 ANQGSEA come from the germline V gene. DNA of the CDR3: TGCAGCGTTGTTTTGGCAGCAGGGGGCCAGCCCCAGCATTTT. This codes for CSVVLAAGGQPQHF.

The CDR3 here is CASSQEPGSYYGYTF. DNA for the CDR3: TGCGCCAGCAGCCAAGAACCGGGAAGTTACTATGGCTACACCTTC. The gene calls are TRBV4-1 and TRBJ1-2; D is unclear. The germline V and J ends were trimmed by 0 bases and 3 bases, with 11 bases remaining between them. The germline gives CDR1 MGHRA, CDR2 YSYEKL. The CDR3 loop spans 15 amino acids.

The chain employs TRBV5-4 and TRBJ2-7; a weak D match, TRBD1 (5 bases). The CDR3 contains 13 residues. Trimming removed 2 bases from V and 2 bases from J, with 8 bases in between. Germline assignment: CDR1 SGHNT and CDR2 YYREEE (reference sequence). In DNA form, the CDR3 reads TGTGCCAGCAGCTTACAGGAAACCTACGAGCAGTACTTC. The encoded protein is CASSLQETYEQYF. The variable domain in full, completed from reference TRBV5-4 and TRBJ2-7, reads ETGVTQSPTHLIKTRGQQVTLRCSSQSGHNTVSWYQQALGQGPQFIFQYYREEENGRGNFPPRFSGLQFPNYSSELNVNALELDDSALYLCASSLQETYEQYFGPGTRLTVT.

In regard to this clone: Germline and junction disagree at one end, which may indicate a read error. The V call is TRBV4-1, the J call TRBJ1-2, with D maybe TRBD1 (5 bases). Germline values: CDR1 MGHRA, CDR2 YSYEKL. This CDR3 region has 16 residues. The CDR3 is CASSQDQGWANYGHTF. CDR3 coding DNA: TGCGCCAGCAGCCAAGATCAGGGTTGGGCTAACTATGGCCACACCTTC.

This rearrangement joins TRBV19 to TRBJ2-7; D gene uncertain. The germline V gene has CDR1 LNHDA and CDR2 SQIVND (reference sequence). The CDR3 totals 14 residues. With 6 bases removed from V and 0 bases from J, the gap between germline ends came to 12 bases. The CDR3 DNA follows: TGTGCCAGTAGCAGGCAGCTGAGCTCCTACGAGCAGTACTTC. It is translated as CASSRQLSSYEQYF.